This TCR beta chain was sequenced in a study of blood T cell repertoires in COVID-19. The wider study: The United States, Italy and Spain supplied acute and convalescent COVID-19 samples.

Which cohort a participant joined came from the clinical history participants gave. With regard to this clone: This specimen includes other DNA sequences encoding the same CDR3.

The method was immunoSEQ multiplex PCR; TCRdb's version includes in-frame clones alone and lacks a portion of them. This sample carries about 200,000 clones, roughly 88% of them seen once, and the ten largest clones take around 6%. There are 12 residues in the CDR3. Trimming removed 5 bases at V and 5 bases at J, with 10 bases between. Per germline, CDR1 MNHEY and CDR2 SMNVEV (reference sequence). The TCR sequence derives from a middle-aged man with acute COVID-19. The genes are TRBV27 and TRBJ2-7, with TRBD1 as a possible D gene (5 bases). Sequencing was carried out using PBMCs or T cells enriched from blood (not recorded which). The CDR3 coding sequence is TGTGCCAGCAGTCTCCAAGGGGACGAGCAGTACTTC. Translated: CASSLQGDEQYF.